The next 13 T cell receptor beta chains were all read from a single sample in a study of human T cells and chemical hapten exposure. Described time point: patch test 3, about 24 weeks after DPC sensitization. The sample's treatment: therapeutic diphenylcyclopropenone sensitization with weekly scalp DPC. TCRdb fed the RACE reads into MiXCR, producing one record per CDR3 protein. The sample includes more than 70,000 distinct CDR3 sequences, around 9.9% of them seen just once. The sequencing used whole blood, collected in connection with sensitization to the hapten diphenylcyclopropenone (DPC). The receptors were sampled from a woman aged 25 to 39 with alopecia areata. Some clones in this sample may be carry-over from other donors' samples.

This clonotype was seen ten or more times. This rearrangement joins TRBV5-8 to TRBJ2-7, with 9 bases lining up with TRBD1. Germline CDR1 SGHTS, CDR2 YDEGEE. Trimming took 3 bases from V and 7 from J; bases not matched to a gene: 11. The CDR3 spans 15 residues. In DNA, the CDR3 is TGTGCCAGCAGCTGGAGACGGACAGGGGACTTAGAGCAGTACGTC. This gives the protein CASSWRRTGDLEQYV.

This clonotype was found a few times. The gene calls are TRBV7-9 and TRBJ2-5; tentatively, D is TRBD1 (5 bases). The CDR3 contains 14 residues. CDR1 and CDR2 from the germline V gene are SEHNR and FQNEAQ (reference sequence). Deletions cut 3 bases from V and 3 bases from J, with 11 bases between. As DNA, the CDR3 is TGTGCCAGCAGCTTCAGGGTTTATGAAGAGACCCAGTACTTC. Its translation: CASSFRVYEETQYF.

This clonotype was seen a handful of times. V gene TRBV28 combines with J gene TRBJ1-5, with 11 bases fitting TRBD1. Germline CDR1 reads MDHEN; CDR2 reads SYDVKM. The CDR3 is 16 amino acids. J gave up 6 bases and V 4 bases, and 8 bases lay outside the gene matches. The chain's CDR3 is CASSSGQGARGQPQHF. Here the CDR3 DNA reads TGTGCCAGCAGTTCCGGACAGGGGGCGCGGGGTCAGCCCCAGCATTTT. The variable domain in full, with the rest retrieved from reference TRBV28 and TRBJ1-5, is DVKVTQSSRYLVKRTGEKVFLECVQDMDHENMFWYRQDPGLGLRLIYFSYDVKMKEKGDIPEGYSVSREKKERFSLILESASTNQTSMYLCASSSGQGARGQPQHFGDGTRLSIL.

This clonotype was counted only a few times. The chain is built from TRBV20-1 and TRBJ2-5; no clear D. The CDR3 is 13 amino acids. The ends were cut back, 0 bases at V and 5 bases at J, with 10 bases in the middle. Looked up from germline, CDR1 is DFQATT and CDR2 is SNEGSKA (reference sequence). CDR3 in DNA: TGCAGTGCTAGAGATCTCTTCGCGGAGACCCAGTACTTC. Translating it yields CSARDLFAETQYF.

The table lists this clonotype with many counts. V gene TRBV11-2 combines with J gene TRBJ2-7, with TRBD2 matching 7 bases. The CDR3 contains 17 residues. The V segment lost 7 bases and the J segment 3 bases; nucleotides outside the gene matches: 18. The germline V gene has CDR1 SGHAT and CDR2 FQNNGV. This chain's CDR3 is CASTTPRPGGDFYEQYF. CDR3 DNA sequence: TGTGCCAGCACTACCCCTCGACCGGGGGGAGACTTCTACGAGCAGTACTTC.

This sequence joins TRBV13 and TRBJ1-2; D is unresolved. V was shortened by 3 bases and J by 0 bases, with 8 bases between the two germline ends. CDR3 length: 14 residues. Germline assignment: CDR1 PRHDT and CDR2 FYEKMQ (reference sequence). The CDR3 DNA sequence: TGTGCCAGCAGCTTGGGGAAAGCTAACTATGGCTACACCTTC. Protein sequence: CASSLGKANYGYTF.

This clonotype occurred many times. The V and J genes are TRBV5-1 and TRBJ1-2; D is undetermined. The CDR3 spans 13 residues. CDR1 and CDR2 from the germline V gene are SGHRS and YFSETQ. Trimming took 1 base from V and 8 from J, leaving 12 bases between them. CDR3 in DNA: TGCGCCAGCAGCTTGTCCCGGCCCAGAGGCTACACCTTC. This translates into CASSLSRPRGYTF.

This clonotype showed up many times. The rearrangement links TRBV10-3 to TRBJ2-5; the D is unclear. The CDR3 sequence is 14 residues long. CDR1 ENHRY and CDR2 SYGVKD come from the germline V gene. Between the trimmed V and J ends, which lost 3 bases and 4 bases, there was a span of 12 bases. This CDR3 is CAISERPTGETQYF. CDR3 in DNA: TGTGCCATCAGTGAACGTCCGACGGGAGAGACCCAGTACTTC.

The chain combines TRBV29-1 with TRBJ1-1, with D unresolved. Germline V gives CDR1 SQVTM, CDR2 ANQGSEA. The CDR3 is made up of 13 amino acids. Trimming shortened V by 7 bases and J by 0 bases, and 12 bases separated the two germline ends. CDR3 DNA: TGCAGCGCCCAGACATTCTTGAACACTGAAGCTTTCTTT. It is translated as CSAQTFLNTEAFF.

The rearrangement uses TRBV7-9 and TRBJ1-5; D unclear. The CDR3 is made up of 16 amino acids. Germline V lookup: CDR1 SEHNR, CDR2 FQNEAQ (reference sequence). Trimming left V 3 bases short and J 1 base short, with 13 bases between. The CDR3 sequence is CASSFYTGISNQPQHF. CDR3 bases: TGTGCCAGCAGCTTCTACACTGGGATAAGCAATCAGCCCCAGCATTTT. The whole variable domain, remainder taken from reference TRBV7-9 and TRBJ1-5, is DTGVSQNPRHKITKRGQNVTFRCDPISEHNRLYWYRQTLGQGPEFLTYFQNEAQLEKSRLLSDRFSAERPKGSFSTLEIQRTEQGDSAMYLCASSFYTGISNQPQHFGDGTRLSIL.

This clonotype was counted only a few times. V usage is TRBV20-1 and J usage is TRBJ2-7; TRBD2 agrees at 11 bases. V dropped 6 bases and J dropped 3; count of bases not matched to a gene: 10. CDR3 length equals 15 residues. Germline assignment: CDR1 DFQATT and CDR2 SNEGSKA (reference sequence). CDR3 protein: CSAYQLAGESYEQYF. CDR3 DNA sequence: TGCAGTGCATACCAACTAGCGGGAGAAAGCTACGAGCAGTACTTC.

This clonotype turned up a few times. CDR3 residues: CASSLVMADTQYF. CDR3 DNA sequence: TGTGCCAGCAGTTTAGTTATGGCAGATACGCAGTATTTT. The chain uses TRBV12-3 or TRBV12-4 and TRBJ2-3; no clear D. This CDR3 spans 13 amino acids. The V gene lost 1 base and the J gene lost 4 bases, with 6 bases spanning the gap.

There are many counts of this clonotype. This rearrangement joins TRBV6-5 to TRBJ2-2; D gene ambiguous. The germline gives CDR1 MNHEY, CDR2 SVGAGI. This CDR3 comprises 13 residues. Trimming removed 5 bases from V and 2 bases from J, with 6 bases in between. CDR3 loop: CASSPINTGELFF. The CDR3 DNA is TGTGCCAGCAGTCCGATTAACACCGGGGAGCTGTTTTTT.